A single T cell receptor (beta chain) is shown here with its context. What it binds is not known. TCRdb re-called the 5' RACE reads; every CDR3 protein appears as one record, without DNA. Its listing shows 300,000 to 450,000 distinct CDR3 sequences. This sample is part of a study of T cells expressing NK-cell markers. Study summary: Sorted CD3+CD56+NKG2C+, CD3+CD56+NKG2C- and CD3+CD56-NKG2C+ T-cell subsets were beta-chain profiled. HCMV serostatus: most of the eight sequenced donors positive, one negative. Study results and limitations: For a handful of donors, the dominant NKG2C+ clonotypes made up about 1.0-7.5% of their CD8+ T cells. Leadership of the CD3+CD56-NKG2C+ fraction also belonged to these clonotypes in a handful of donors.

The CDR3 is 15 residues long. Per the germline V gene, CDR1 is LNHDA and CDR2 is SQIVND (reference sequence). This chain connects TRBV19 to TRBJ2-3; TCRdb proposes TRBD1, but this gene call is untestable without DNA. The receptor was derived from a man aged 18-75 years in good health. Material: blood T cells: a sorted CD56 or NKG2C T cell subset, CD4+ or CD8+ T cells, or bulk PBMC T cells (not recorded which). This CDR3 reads CASSPGTARPDTQYF.